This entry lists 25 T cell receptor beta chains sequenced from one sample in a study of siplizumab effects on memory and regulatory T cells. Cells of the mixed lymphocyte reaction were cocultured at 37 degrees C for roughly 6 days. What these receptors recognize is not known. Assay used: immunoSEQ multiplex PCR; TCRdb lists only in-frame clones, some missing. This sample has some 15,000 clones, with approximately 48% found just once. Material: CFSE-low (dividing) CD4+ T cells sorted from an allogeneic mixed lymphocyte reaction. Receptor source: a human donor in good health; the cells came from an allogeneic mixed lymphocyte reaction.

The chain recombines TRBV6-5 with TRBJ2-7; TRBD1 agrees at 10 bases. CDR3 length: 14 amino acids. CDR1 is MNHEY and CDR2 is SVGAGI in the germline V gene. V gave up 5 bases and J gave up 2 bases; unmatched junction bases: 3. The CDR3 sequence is CASSRGTGAYEQYF. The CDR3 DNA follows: TGTGCCAGCAGTAGGGGGACAGGGGCCTACGAGCAGTACTTC.

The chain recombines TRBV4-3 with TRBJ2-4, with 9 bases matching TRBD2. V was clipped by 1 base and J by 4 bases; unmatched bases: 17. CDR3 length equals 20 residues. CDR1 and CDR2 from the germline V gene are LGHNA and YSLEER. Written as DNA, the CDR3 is TGCGCCAGCAGCCAAGTTTTTATTGGTGGGGCTAGCGGGGAGAAAAACATTCAGTACTTC. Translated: CASSQVFIGGASGEKNIQYF.

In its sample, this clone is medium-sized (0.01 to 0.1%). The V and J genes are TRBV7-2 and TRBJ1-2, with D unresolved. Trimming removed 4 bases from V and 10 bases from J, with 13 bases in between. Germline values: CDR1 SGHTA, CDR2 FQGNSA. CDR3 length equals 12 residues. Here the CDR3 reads CASSSTRNSYTF. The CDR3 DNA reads TGTGCCAGCAGCTCAACAAGAAATTCCTACACCTTC.

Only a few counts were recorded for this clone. The chain's CDR3 is CASRSTGGAYGYTF. As DNA, the CDR3 is TGTGCCAGTAGGTCGACAGGCGGAGCCTATGGCTACACCTTC. The chain has TRBV19 and TRBJ1-2, with D possibly matching TRBD1 (6 bases). This CDR3 region has 14 residues. Trimming shortened V by 6 bases and J by 4 bases, and 15 bases separated the two germline ends. Germline values: CDR1 LNHDA, CDR2 SQIVND (reference sequence).

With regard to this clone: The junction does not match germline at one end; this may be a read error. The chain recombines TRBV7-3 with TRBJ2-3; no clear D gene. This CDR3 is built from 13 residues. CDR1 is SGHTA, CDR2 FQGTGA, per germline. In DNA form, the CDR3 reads TGTGCCAGCAGCATAACCCGGAGAGATACGCAGTATTTT. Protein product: CASSITRRDTQYF.

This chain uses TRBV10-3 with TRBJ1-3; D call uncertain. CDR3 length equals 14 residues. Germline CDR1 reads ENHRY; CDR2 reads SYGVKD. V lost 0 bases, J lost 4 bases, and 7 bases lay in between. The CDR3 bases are TGTGCCATCAGTGAGTCGAGCGGCGGAAACACCATATATTTT. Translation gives CAISESSGGNTIYF.

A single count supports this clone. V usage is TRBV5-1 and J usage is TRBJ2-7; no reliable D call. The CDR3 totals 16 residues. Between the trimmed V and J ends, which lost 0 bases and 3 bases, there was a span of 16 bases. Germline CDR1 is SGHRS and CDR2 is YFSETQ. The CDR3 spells CASSLALGGLFYEQYF. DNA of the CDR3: TGCGCCAGCAGCTTGGCCCTCGGTGGATTGTTCTACGAGCAGTACTTC. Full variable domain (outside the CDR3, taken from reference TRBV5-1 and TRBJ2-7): KAGVTQTPRYLIKTRGQQVTLSCSPISGHRSVSWYQQTPGQGLQFLFEYFSETQRNKGNFPGRFSGRQFSNSRSEMNVSTLELGDSALYLCASSLALGGLFYEQYFGPGTRLTVT.

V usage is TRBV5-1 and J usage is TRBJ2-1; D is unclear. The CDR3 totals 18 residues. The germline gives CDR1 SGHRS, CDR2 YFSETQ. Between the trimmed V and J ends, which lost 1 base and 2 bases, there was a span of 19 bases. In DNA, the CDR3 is TGCGCCAGCAGCTTGACCTCCACCTCTTACCCAACCTACAATGAGCAGTTCTTC. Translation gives CASSLTSTSYPTYNEQFF.

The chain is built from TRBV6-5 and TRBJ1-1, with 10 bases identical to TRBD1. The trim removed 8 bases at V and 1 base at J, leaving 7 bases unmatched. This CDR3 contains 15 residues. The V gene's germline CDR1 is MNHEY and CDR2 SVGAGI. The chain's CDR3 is CASGQTGGGNTEAFF. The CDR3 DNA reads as TGTGCCAGCGGACAGACAGGGGGCGGGAACACTGAAGCTTTCTTT.

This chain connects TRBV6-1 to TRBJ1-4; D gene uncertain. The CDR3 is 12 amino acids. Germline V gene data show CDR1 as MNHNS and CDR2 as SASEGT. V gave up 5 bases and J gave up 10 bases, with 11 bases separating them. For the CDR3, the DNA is TGTGCCAGCAGTCCGAAATCGGGAAAACTGTTTTTT. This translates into CASSPKSGKLFF.

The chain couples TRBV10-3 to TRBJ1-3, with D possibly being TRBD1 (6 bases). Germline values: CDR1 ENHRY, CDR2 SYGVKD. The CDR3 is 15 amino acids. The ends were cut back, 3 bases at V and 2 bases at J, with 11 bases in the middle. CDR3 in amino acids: CAISEQGNTGNTIYF. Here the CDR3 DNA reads TGTGCCATCAGTGAACAGGGAAACACTGGAAACACCATATATTTT.

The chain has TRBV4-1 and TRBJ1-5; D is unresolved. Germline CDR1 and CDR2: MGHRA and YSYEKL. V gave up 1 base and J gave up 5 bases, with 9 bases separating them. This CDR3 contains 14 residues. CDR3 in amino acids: CASSQGGGHQPQHF. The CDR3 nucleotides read TGCGCCAGCAGCCAAGGGGGTGGGCATCAGCCCCAGCATTTT.

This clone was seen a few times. In DNA form, the CDR3 reads TGCGCCAGCAGCCAAGTAGTGGGCAGGGGGCCATCTGGAAACACCATATATTTT. Its protein product is CASSQVVGRGPSGNTIYF. The chain uses TRBV4-1 and TRBJ1-3, with 8 positions matching TRBD1. CDR3 length: 18 amino acids. The germline V gene has CDR1 MGHRA and CDR2 YSYEKL. The junction had 9 bases not matched to a gene; V was cut back by 1 base and J by 1 base.

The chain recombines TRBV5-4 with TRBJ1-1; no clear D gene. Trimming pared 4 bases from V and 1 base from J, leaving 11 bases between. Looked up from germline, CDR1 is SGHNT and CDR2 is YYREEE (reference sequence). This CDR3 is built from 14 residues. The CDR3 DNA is TGTGCCAGCAGCGTCGGACTGAGGAACACTGAAGCTTTCTTT. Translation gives CASSVGLRNTEAFF.

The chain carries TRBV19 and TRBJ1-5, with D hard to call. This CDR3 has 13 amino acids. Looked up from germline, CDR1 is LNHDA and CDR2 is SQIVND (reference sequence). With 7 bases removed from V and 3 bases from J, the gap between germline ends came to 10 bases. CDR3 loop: CASTYSLNQPQHF. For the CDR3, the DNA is TGTGCCAGTACGTACAGTCTCAATCAGCCCCAGCATTTT. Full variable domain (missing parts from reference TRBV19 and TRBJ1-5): DGGITQSPKYLFRKEGQNVTLSCEQNLNHDAMYWYRQDPGQGLRLIYYSQIVNDFQKGDIAEGYSVSREKKESFPLTVTSAQKNPTAFYLCASTYSLNQPQHFGDGTRLSIL.

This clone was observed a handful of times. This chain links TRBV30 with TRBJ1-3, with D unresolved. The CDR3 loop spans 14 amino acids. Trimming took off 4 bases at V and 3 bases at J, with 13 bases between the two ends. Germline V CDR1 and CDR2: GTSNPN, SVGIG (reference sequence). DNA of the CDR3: TGTGCCTGGAAATGGGCCGGAGGTGGAAACACCATATATTTT. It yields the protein CAWKWAGGGNTIYF.

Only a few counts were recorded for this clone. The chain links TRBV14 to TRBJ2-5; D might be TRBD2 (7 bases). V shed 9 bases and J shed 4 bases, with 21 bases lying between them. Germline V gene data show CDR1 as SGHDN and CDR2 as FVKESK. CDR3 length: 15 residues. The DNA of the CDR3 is TGTGCCAGTTCGAGCCTTTCGGGGGGCGCAGAGACCCAGTACTTC. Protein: CASSSLSGGAETQYF.

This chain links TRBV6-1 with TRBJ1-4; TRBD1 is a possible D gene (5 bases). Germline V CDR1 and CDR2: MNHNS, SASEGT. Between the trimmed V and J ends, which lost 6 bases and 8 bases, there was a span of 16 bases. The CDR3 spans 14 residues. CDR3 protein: CASSRGPPAEKLFF. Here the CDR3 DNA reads TGTGCCAGCAGCCGGGGACCTCCGGCCGAAAAACTGTTTTTT.

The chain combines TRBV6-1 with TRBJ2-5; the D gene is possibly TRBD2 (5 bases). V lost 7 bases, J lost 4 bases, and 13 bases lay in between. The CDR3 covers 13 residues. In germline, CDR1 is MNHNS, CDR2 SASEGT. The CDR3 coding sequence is TGTGCCAGCAAGCGGTCGTTGTTAGAGACCCAGTACTTC. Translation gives CASKRSLLETQYF.

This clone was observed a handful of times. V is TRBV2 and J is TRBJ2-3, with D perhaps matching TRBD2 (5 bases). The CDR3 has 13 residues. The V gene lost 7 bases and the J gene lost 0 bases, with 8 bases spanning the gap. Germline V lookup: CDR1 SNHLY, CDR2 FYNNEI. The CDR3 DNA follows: TGTGCCAGCAAACGGGGTAGCACAGATACGCAGTATTTT. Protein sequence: CASKRGSTDTQYF.

The CDR3 DNA follows: TGTGCCAGCAGCGGCTCGCAGGGACTCGGCGGCTACACCTTC. Protein product: CASSGSQGLGGYTF. This chain uses TRBV9 with TRBJ1-2; maybe TRBD1 (5 bases). This CDR3 contains 14 residues. Per the germline V gene, CDR1 is SGDLS and CDR2 is YYNGEE. Trimming cost V 3 bases and J 8 bases, with 17 bases left between them.

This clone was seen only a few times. The CDR3 loop reads CAISEVGSGSSYEQYF. DNA for the CDR3: TGTGCCATCAGTGAGGTCGGTAGCGGGAGCTCCTACGAGCAGTACTTC. The chain is built from TRBV10-3 and TRBJ2-7, with 9 bases matching TRBD2. The length of the CDR3 is 16 residues. CDR1 is ENHRY and CDR2 is SYGVKD in the germline V gene. V shed 2 bases and J 0 bases; nucleotides not matched to a gene: 5.

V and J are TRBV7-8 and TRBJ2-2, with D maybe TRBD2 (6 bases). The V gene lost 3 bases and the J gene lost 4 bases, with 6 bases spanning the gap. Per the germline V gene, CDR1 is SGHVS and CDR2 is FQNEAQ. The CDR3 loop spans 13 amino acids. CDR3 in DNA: TGTGCCAGCAGCTTGGGGGGCACCGGGGAGCTGTTTTTT. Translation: CASSLGGTGELFF.

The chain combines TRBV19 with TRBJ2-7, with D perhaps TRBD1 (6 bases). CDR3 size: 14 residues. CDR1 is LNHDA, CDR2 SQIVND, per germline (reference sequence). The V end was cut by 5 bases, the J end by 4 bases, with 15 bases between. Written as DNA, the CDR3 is TGTGCCAGTAGTCCTCAGGGGTCACTGTACGAGCAGTACTTC. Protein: CASSPQGSLYEQYF. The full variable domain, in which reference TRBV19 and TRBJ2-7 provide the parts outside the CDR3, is DGGITQSPKYLFRKEGQNVTLSCEQNLNHDAMYWYRQDPGQGLRLIYYSQIVNDFQKGDIAEGYSVSREKKESFPLTVTSAQKNPTAFYLCASSPQGSLYEQYFGPGTRLTVT.

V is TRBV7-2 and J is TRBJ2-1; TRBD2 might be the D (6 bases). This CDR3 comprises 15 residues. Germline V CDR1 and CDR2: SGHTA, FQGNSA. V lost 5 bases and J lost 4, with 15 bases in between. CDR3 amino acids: CASSITGTDYNEQFF. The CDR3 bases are TGTGCCAGCAGCATTACCGGGACTGATTACAATGAGCAGTTCTTC.